The present TCR beta chain was sequenced within a study of untreated major depressive disorder (dated by TCRdb to 2017 to 2018). Study-level background: The study was a cross-sectional case-control comparison of T cell phenotype and TCR repertoire between antidepressant-free major depressive disorder patients and individually matched non-depressed controls. The sequencing was a follow-up to the differences in Vbeta 5.1, Vbeta 11 and Vbeta 22 usage that flow cytometry had picked up across the whole cohort. Broad study findings and their caveats: Higher TRBV05-01 (Vbeta 5.1) usage among CD4+ T cells of depressed patients compared with controls was confirmed by sequencing, with p = 0.040 in a one-tailed test. Because of the strict matching and exclusion criteria, the study sample was comparatively small, which limits how generalizable the findings are. TRBV25-01 and TRBV02-01 usage followed the flow-cytometry pattern but did not reach statistical significance in the sequencing data. For the sequencing comparisons, one-tailed planned tests were applied to only three preselected Vbeta families. In every sequenced subject, the top five TRBV05-01 clones were all identified as private clones.

The Qiagen DNeasy Blood and Tissue Kit was used to extract total genomic DNA from the purified CD4+ T cells. The TCRbeta CDR3 region, defined according to IMGT, was amplified and sequenced using immunoSEQ immunosequencing protocols. The published analysis was carried out like this. Preprocessing of raw sequence data for PCR and sequencing error correction was performed by the immunoSEQ service. The sequence data were loaded into the immunoSEQ Analyzer and then analyzed further using VDJtools v1.0.7. Patient-control differences were tested with the paired Wilcoxon signed-rank test. The clones in this table, taken by TCRdb from immuneACCESS, are in-frame only. Not every clone is retained; where verified, under half of the shortfall comes from an unresolved V gene, and the cause of the rest is unknown. V, J and clone size were drawn from that table, and D and trimming were deduced from the DNA. The sample table records about 25,000 clones; about 90% of these occur just once. Around 0.78% of the sample belongs to the ten largest clones.

CDR1 and CDR2 were assigned from the germline V gene (reference sequence) as MNHNY and SVGAGI. Counted from cysteine to phenylalanine, this CDR3 has 13 amino acids. Only the CDR3 portion is preserved as DNA: 39 bases, with reading frame beginning at the first base. V drops 6 bases and J drops 3 bases, leaving 9 bases in between. Each depressed patient was matched pairwise with a non-depressed control on sex, age, current smoking status and body mass index. European descent was reported for all participants. Patients were diagnosed with major depressive disorder by DSM-IV criteria and had a Hamilton Rating Scale for Depression score of 18 or higher. Before enrollment, patients had taken no psychiatric medication, antidepressants included, for at least 8 weeks. Among patients, depression severity was moderate to severe. All participants were excluded for major medical conditions, Axis I/II comorbidities, regular medication or illicit drug use, or drinking over 100 g alcohol weekly. About 30 ml of peripheral blood was collected into EDTA tubes from each participant. Using the BD IMag Human CD4 T Lymphocyte Enrichment Set, CD4+ T cells were purified from thawed PBMCs via magnetic negative selection. The CD4+ enrichment method typically yielded 85% to 95% purity as confirmed by flow cytometry. TCRbeta sequencing was performed on a subgroup of roughly 5 case-control pairs selected blind to chemokine receptor expression and flow-cytometric repertoire skewing results. All blood samples were drawn in the morning at 8:00 a.m., and PBMCs were separated by Ficoll-Hypaque gradient centrifugation. Until being assayed, PBMCs were kept in liquid nitrogen after cryopreservation by gradual cooling to -80 degrees C.

Note on this clone: Its antigen specificity is not known. Per-base qualities were not stored, and no clone one base away is much larger.

The receptor chain draws on TRBV6-6 and TRBJ2-1, with TRBD2 perhaps the D gene, on 6 matching bases. The clonotype originates from a woman in her 30s with major depressive disorder. Sequencing used CD4+ T cells from PBMCs. This receptor carries the CDR3 CASRRGGYNEQFF. The DNA is TGTGCCAGCAGGCGGGGTGGCTACAATGAGCAGTTCTTC.